These T cell receptor beta chains were read from a single sample in a study of OX40 agonist ivuxolimab in advanced cancers. Method: immunoSEQ multiplex PCR; TCRdb's copy keeps in-frame clones and lacks some. The top ten hold 35% to 45% of the sample, which has about 38,000 clones, about 82% seen once. Source: CD4+ or CD8+ T cells sorted from blood, taken in a trial of the OX40 agonist ivuxolimab. These receptors came from an adult with an advanced solid tumor such as melanoma, head and neck, liver or kidney cancer. The CDR3 runs from the conserved cysteine through the conserved F or W. The D gene is left open where the match is weak. The size of a clone is reported for some rows only, either as once, few or many, or as a class for expanded clones.

length | size | D | J | V | DNA | CDR3
14 | . | TRBD1 | TRBJ2-1 | TRBV4-1 | TGCGCCAGCAGCAACAGGGGGATAGGGGATGAGCAGTTCTTC | CASSNRGIGDEQFF
13 | once | . | TRBJ1-2 | TRBV5-1 | TGCGCCAGCTCCGGGGGGCAAGGGTATGGCTACACCTTC | CASSGGQGYGYTF
14 | . | . | TRBJ2-1 | TRBV7-2 | TGTGCCAGCAGCTTAGATACGGCCTACAATGAGCAGTTCTTC | CASSLDTAYNEQFF
15 | . | TRBD1 | TRBJ1-1 | TRBV5-4 | TGTGCCAGCAGAGCCGGGACAGGGAGGGCGACTGAAGCTTTCTTT | CASRAGTGRATEAFF
14 | . | . | TRBJ1-2 | TRBV6-4 | TGTGCCAGCAGCCCAGGCCCGCCTAACTATGGCTACACCTTC | CASSPGPPNYGYTF
14 | . | TRBD1 | TRBJ1-2 | TRBV6-1 | TGTGCCAGCAGTGTCTCACAGGGGGCGGAGGGCTACACCTTC | CASSVSQGAEGYTF
13 | once | . | TRBJ1-5 | TRBV6-6 | TGTGCCAGCAACAAGGACAGCAATCAGCCCCAGCATTTT | CASNKDSNQPQHF
15 | few | TRBD2 | TRBJ2-2 | TRBV7-9 | TGTGCCAGCAGCGGCCCTCCAGCGGGGGCTTGGGAGCTGTTTTTT | CASSGPPAGAWELFF
14 | . | TRBD1 | TRBJ2-5 | TRBV2 | TGTGCCAGCAGTTCCGGGACAGGGGAAGAGACCCAGTACTTC | CASSSGTGEETQYF
14 | . | . | TRBJ1-6 | TRBV6-5 | TGTGCCAGCATTCCACCGGGAGTCAATTCACCCCCCCACTTT | CASIPPGVNSPPHF
16 | . | TRBD1 | TRBJ1-4 | TRBV5-8 | TGTGCCAGCAGCTTGGGACAGGGAGTAGACGGGGAAAAACTGTTTTTT | CASSLGQGVDGEKLFF
14 | . | TRBD1 | TRBJ1-5 | TRBV28 | TGTGCCAGCAGCCCTGGACAGGGGTATCAGCCCCAGCATTTT | CASSPGQGYQPQHF
14 | . | TRBD1 | TRBJ1-4 | TRBV28 | TGTGCCAGCAGTCCCCCGGGACAGGTGGAAAAACTGTTTTTT | CASSPPGQVEKLFF